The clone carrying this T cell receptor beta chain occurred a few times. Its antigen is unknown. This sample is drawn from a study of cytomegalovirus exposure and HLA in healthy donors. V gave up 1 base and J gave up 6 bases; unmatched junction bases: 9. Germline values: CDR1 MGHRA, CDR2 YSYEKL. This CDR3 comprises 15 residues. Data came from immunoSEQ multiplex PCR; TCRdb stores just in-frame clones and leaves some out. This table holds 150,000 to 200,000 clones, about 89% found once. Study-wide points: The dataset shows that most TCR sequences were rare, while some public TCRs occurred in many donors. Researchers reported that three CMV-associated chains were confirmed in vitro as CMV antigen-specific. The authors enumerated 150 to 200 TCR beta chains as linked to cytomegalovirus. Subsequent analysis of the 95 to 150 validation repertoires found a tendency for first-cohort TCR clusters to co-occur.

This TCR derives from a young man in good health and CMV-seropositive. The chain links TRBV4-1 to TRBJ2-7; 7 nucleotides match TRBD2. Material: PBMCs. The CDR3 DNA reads TGCGCCAGCAGCCAAGGCGGGAGTCCGCTGGTCGAGCAGTACTTC. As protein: CASSQGGSPLVEQYF.